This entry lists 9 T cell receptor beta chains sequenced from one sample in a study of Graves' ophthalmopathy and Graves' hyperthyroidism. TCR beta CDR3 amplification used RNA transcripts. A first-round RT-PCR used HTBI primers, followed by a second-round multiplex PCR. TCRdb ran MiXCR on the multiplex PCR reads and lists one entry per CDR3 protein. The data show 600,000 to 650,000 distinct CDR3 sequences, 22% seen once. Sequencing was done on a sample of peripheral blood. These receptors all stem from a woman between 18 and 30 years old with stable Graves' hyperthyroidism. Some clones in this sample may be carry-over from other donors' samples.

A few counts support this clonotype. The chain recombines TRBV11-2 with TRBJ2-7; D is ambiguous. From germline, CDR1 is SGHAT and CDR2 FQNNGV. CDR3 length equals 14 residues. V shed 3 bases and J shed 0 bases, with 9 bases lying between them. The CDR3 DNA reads TGTGCCAGCAGCTTCGATAGGATCTCCTACGAGCAGTACTTC. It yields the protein CASSFDRISYEQYF.

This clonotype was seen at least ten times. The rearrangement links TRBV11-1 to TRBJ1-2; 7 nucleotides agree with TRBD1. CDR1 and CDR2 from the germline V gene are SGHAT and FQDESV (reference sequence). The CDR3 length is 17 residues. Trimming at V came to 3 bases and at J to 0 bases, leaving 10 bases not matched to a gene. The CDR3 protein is CASSLDAGTAANYGYTF. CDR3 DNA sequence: TGTGCCAGCAGCTTGGATGCCGGGACAGCAGCTAACTATGGCTACACCTTC.

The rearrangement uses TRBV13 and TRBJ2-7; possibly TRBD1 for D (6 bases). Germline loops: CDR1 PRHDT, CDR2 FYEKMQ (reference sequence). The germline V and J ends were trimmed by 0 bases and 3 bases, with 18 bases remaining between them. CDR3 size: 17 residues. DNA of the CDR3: TGTGCCAGCAGCTTAGGCACCACCGGCAGGGGCTTCTACGAGCAGTACTTC. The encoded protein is CASSLGTTGRGFYEQYF.

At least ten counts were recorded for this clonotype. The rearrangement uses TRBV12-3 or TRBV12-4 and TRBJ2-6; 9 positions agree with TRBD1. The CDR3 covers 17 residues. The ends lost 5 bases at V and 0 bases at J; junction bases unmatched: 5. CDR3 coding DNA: TGTGCCAGCAGTACCCCGGGACAGGGCTCTGGGGCCAACGTCCTGACTTTC. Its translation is CASSTPGQGSGANVLTF.

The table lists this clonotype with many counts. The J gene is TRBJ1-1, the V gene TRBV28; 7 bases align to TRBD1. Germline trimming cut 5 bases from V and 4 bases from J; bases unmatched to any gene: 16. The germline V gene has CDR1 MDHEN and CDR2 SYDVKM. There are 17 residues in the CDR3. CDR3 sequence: CASSRTGRFHSGTEAFF. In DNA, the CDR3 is TGTGCCAGCAGTCGGACAGGTCGGTTTCATAGTGGCACTGAAGCTTTCTTT.

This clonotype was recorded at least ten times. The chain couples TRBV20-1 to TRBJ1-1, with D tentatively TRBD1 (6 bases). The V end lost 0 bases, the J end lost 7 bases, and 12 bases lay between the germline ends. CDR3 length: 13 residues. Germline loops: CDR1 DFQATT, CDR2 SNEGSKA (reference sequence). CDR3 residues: CSARDRPRGEAFF. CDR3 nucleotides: TGCAGTGCTAGAGATAGGCCCAGGGGTGAAGCTTTCTTT.

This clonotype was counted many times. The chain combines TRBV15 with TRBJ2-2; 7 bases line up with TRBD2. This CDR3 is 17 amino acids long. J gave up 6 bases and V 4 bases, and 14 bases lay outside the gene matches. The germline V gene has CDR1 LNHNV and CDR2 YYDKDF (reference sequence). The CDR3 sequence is CATSTDVREEYAGELFF. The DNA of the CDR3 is TGTGCCACCAGCACCGACGTTCGGGAGGAGTACGCCGGGGAGCTGTTTTTT.

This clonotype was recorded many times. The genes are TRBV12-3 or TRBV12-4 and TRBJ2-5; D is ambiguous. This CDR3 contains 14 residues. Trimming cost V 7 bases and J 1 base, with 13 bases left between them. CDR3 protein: CASTLGMPQETQYF. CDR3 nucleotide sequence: TGTGCCAGCACCTTGGGCATGCCCCAAGAGACCCAGTACTTC.

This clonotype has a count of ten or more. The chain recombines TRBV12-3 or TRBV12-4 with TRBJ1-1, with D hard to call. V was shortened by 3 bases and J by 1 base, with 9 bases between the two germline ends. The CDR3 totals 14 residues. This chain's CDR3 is CASSFGPQNTEAFF. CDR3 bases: TGTGCCAGCAGTTTTGGCCCCCAGAACACTGAAGCTTTCTTT.